A single sample gave rise to the 27 T cell receptor beta chains below, sequenced in a study of blood T cell repertoires in COVID-19. The method was immunoSEQ multiplex PCR; TCRdb's version includes in-frame clones alone and lacks a portion of them. The profile shows 90,000 to 120,000 clones, roughly 90% of them singletons. Sequencing used peripheral blood. The source is a man between 35 and 55 years old with active or convalescent COVID-19.

This chain links TRBV6-5 with TRBJ2-5; 9 positions agree with TRBD2. After removal of 6 bases from V and 0 bases from J, the junction contained 5 bases not matched to a gene. In germline, CDR1 is MNHEY, CDR2 SVGAGI. This CDR3 spans 15 amino acids. The CDR3 loop is CASRVGLANQETQYF. The CDR3, as DNA: TGTGCCAGCAGGGTGGGACTAGCCAACCAAGAGACCCAGTACTTC.

In its sample, this clone was seen a few times. The chain has TRBV11-2 and TRBJ1-1; 7 bases are shared with TRBD1. Germline-derived CDR1 and CDR2 are SGHAT and FQNNGV. CDR3 length equals 15 residues. V dropped 4 bases and J dropped 3; count of bases not matched to a gene: 8. CDR3 nucleotides: TGTGCCAGCAGCTCCAGGGGGATGAGGTACACTGAAGCTTTCTTT. It codes for CASSSRGMRYTEAFF. The full variable domain, in which reference TRBV11-2 and TRBJ1-1 provide the parts outside the CDR3, is EAGVAQSPRYKIIEKRQSVAFWCNPISGHATLYWYQQILGQGPKLLIQFQNNGVVDDSQLPKDRFSAERLKGVDSTLKIQPAKLEDSAVYLCASSSRGMRYTEAFFGQGTRLTVV.

CDR3 sequence: CASSLTSGSIDTQYF. CDR3 in DNA: TGTGCCAGCAGTCTGACTAGCGGGAGTATCGATACGCAGTATTTT. This chain links TRBV2 with TRBJ2-3, with TRBD2 identical over 12 bases. The CDR3 has 15 amino acids. Germline assignment: CDR1 SNHLY and CDR2 FYNNEI. After removal of 5 bases from V and 6 bases from J, the junction contained 6 bases not matched to a gene.

The chain is built from TRBV19 and TRBJ1-2, with 9 bases matching TRBD1. CDR3 length: 15 residues. Germline V gives CDR1 LNHDA, CDR2 SQIVND (reference sequence). V lost 3 bases and J lost 1; bases outside the gene matches: 3. As DNA, the CDR3 is TGTGCCAGTAGTATGGGACAGGGACTTAACTATGGCTACACCTTC. It is translated as CASSMGQGLNYGYTF.

The chain joins TRBV28 to TRBJ1-2; maybe TRBD1 (6 bases). The CDR3 loop spans 11 amino acids. In germline, CDR1 is MDHEN, CDR2 SYDVKM. V was trimmed by 6 bases and J by 8 bases, leaving 10 bases between them. In DNA form, the CDR3 reads TGTGCCAGCAGGGGCAGGGGCGGCTACACCTTC. This encodes CASRGRGGYTF.

The J gene is TRBJ1-2, the V gene TRBV24-1; 7 bases are a match to TRBD1. V dropped 1 base and J dropped 4; count of bases not matched to a gene: 5. The CDR3 is 15 amino acids. CDR1 and CDR2 from the germline V gene are KGHDR and SFDVKD. CDR3 DNA sequence: TGTGCCACCAGTGATTTCAGACAGGGAGGCTATGGCTACACCTTC. Its protein is CATSDFRQGGYGYTF.

The gene calls are TRBV19 and TRBJ2-7; D might be TRBD2 (5 bases). The V end was cut by 11 bases, the J end by 0 bases, with 8 bases between. This CDR3 contains 11 residues. Germline V gives CDR1 LNHDA, CDR2 SQIVND (reference sequence). The CDR3: CASGSSYEQYF. The CDR3 region has the DNA TGTGCCTCTGGGAGCTCCTACGAGCAGTACTTC.

The CDR3 loop reads CASSRKLAGGYNEQFF. As DNA, the CDR3 is TGTGCCAGCAGTCGGAAACTAGCGGGGGGTTACAATGAGCAGTTCTTC. The J gene is TRBJ2-1, the V gene TRBV27, with 12 nucleotides matching TRBD2. V shed 5 bases, J shed 4 bases, and the junction held 6 bases outside the gene matches. Germline CDR1 MNHEY, CDR2 SMNVEV (reference sequence). The CDR3 extends over 16 amino acids.

V usage is TRBV13 and J usage is TRBJ2-7; no reliable D call. The V gene's germline CDR1 is PRHDT and CDR2 FYEKMQ (reference sequence). The CDR3 is 11 amino acids. Trimming left V 5 bases short and J 0 bases short, with 2 bases between. The CDR3 nucleotides are TGTGCCAGCAGCCTCTCCTACGAGCAGTACTTC. Its translation: CASSLSYEQYF.

V is TRBV7-9 and J is TRBJ1-4; tentative D call: TRBD1 (6 bases). Trimming left V 5 bases short and J 4 bases short, with 11 bases between. CDR1 SEHNR and CDR2 FQNEAQ come from the germline V gene (reference sequence). The CDR3 is made up of 14 amino acids. In DNA, the CDR3 is TGTGCCAGCAGCAATAACAGGGTTAATGAAAAACTGTTTTTT. As protein: CASSNNRVNEKLFF.

The genes are TRBV28 and TRBJ2-1; 16 nucleotides agree with TRBD2. There are 15 residues in the CDR3. The J segment lost 8 bases and the V segment lost 7 bases, leaving 5 bases of the junction unmatched. Germline V gives CDR1 MDHEN, CDR2 SYDVKM. For the CDR3, the DNA is TGTGCCAGCATTATCGGGACTAGCGGGAGGGATGAGCAGTTCTTC. Its protein product is CASIIGTSGRDEQFF.

This rearrangement joins TRBV11-2 to TRBJ2-7; tentative D call: TRBD1 (6 bases). The CDR3 consists of 14 residues. CDR1 SGHAT and CDR2 FQNNGV come from the germline V gene. The V and J ends lost 5 bases and 0 bases respectively, with 11 bases between them. CDR3 sequence reads: CASSPTGYSYEQYF. The CDR3 bases are TGTGCCAGCAGCCCTACAGGGTACTCCTACGAGCAGTACTTC.

The chain couples TRBV27 to TRBJ1-1; D gene unclear. Trimming cost V 6 bases and J 1 base, with 15 bases left between them. The CDR3 spans 15 residues. Looked up from germline, CDR1 is MNHEY and CDR2 is SMNVEV (reference sequence). Written as DNA, the CDR3 is TGTGCCAGCAGGCCCCCGGCGGGGTGGAACACTGAAGCTTTCTTT. Translation: CASRPPAGWNTEAFF.

The V gene is TRBV11-2, the J gene TRBJ1-4; D is perhaps TRBD1 (6 bases). Between the trimmed V and J ends, which lost 3 bases and 7 bases, there was a span of 12 bases. CDR1 SGHAT and CDR2 FQNNGV come from the germline V gene. The CDR3 extends over 14 amino acids. The CDR3 loop reads CASSLGRGGEKLFF. The CDR3 DNA is TGTGCCAGCAGCTTGGGGAGGGGGGGTGAAAAACTGTTTTTT.

The chain combines TRBV25-1 with TRBJ2-1; the match to TRBD2 covers 8 bases. The CDR3 consists of 15 residues. V trimming: 6 bases; J trimming: 9 bases; junction bases outside the gene matches: 13. Germline values: CDR1 MGHDK, CDR2 SYGVNS. CDR3 sequence (DNA): TGTGCCAGCAGCCCTCCTGGGACTAGTTCGGGTGAGCAGTTCTTC. It translates to CASSPPGTSSGEQFF.

The V gene is TRBV6-5, the J gene TRBJ1-5, with D possibly being TRBD1 (5 bases). Germline CDR1 and CDR2: MNHEY and SVGAGI. There are 14 residues in the CDR3. Trimming left V 6 bases short and J 3 bases short, with 12 bases between. This CDR3 is CASRGGTTNQPQHF. CDR3 bases: TGTGCCAGCAGGGGCGGGACTACCAATCAGCCCCAGCATTTT.

V usage is TRBV12-3 or TRBV12-4 and J usage is TRBJ2-2; unclear D gene. The V end was cut by 2 bases, the J end by 4 bases, with 5 bases between. The CDR3 runs 13 residues. The CDR3 DNA is TGTGCCAGCAGTTTATTCCGCACCGGGGAGCTGTTTTTT. Translation gives CASSLFRTGELFF.

CDR3: CASSFTGSDTGELFF. The CDR3 DNA is TGTGCCAGCAGTTTTACGGGGTCGGACACCGGGGAGCTGTTTTTT. This chain joins TRBV28 and TRBJ2-2, with D possibly TRBD2 on 5 matching bases. The V end lost 3 bases, the J end lost 3 bases, and 11 bases lay between the germline ends. This CDR3 contains 15 residues. Germline assignment: CDR1 MDHEN and CDR2 SYDVKM.

The chain carries TRBV3-1 (or the pseudogene TRBV3-2) and TRBJ2-2; D not certain. V shed 4 bases and J shed 1 base, with 4 bases lying between them. Germline V lookup: CDR1 LGHDT, CDR2 YNNKEL (reference sequence). The length of the CDR3 is 13 residues. The CDR3 spells CASSLMNTGELFF. CDR3 coding DNA: TGTGCCAGCAGCCTAATGAACACCGGGGAGCTGTTTTTT.

This clone was detected a few times. DNA for the CDR3: TGCAGCGTTTTTGAGCAGGGCATAGGAGCTTTCTTT. Its translation: CSVFEQGIGAFF. This chain connects TRBV29-1 to TRBJ1-1, with D perhaps TRBD1 (5 bases). CDR3 size: 12 residues. Per germline, CDR1 SQVTM and CDR2 ANQGSEA. Trimming stripped 5 bases from V and 10 bases from J, with 17 bases between.

This chain uses TRBV2 with TRBJ1-1, with TRBD1 matching 8 bases. The V and J ends lost 6 bases and 0 bases, in that order; junction bases with no gene match: 6. CDR3 length equals 15 residues. Germline CDR1 and CDR2: SNHLY and FYNNEI. For the CDR3, the DNA is TGTGCCAGCAGGCTAAGGGACAGGATGAACACTGAAGCTTTCTTT. This codes for CASRLRDRMNTEAFF.

The chain couples TRBV6-2 or TRBV6-3 to TRBJ1-1, with D maybe TRBD1 (6 bases). The ends were cut back, 5 bases at V and 1 base at J, with 17 bases in the middle. Germline CDR1 reads MNHEY; CDR2 reads SVGEGT. The CDR3 totals 16 residues. The chain's CDR3 is CASSRNTGSGNTEAFF. DNA for the CDR3: TGTGCCAGCAGTCGAAATACAGGGTCTGGGAACACTGAAGCTTTCTTT.

The chain employs TRBV5-6 and TRBJ1-5, with 7 bases matching TRBD1. The J segment lost 2 bases and the V segment lost 1 base, leaving 3 bases of the junction unmatched. CDR1 is SGHDT and CDR2 is YYEEEE in the germline V gene. The CDR3 covers 15 residues. CDR3 bases: TGTGCCAGCAGCTTGCAGGGGGTAGGCAATCAGCCCCAGCATTTT. Translation gives CASSLQGVGNQPQHF.

The chain recombines TRBV7-2 with TRBJ2-2, with a possible D match to TRBD2 (6 bases). Trimming left V 6 bases short and J 6 bases short, with 11 bases between. The CDR3 extends over 13 amino acids. The germline CDR1 and CDR2 sequences are SGHTA and FQGNSA. The chain's CDR3 is CASRSGGPGELFF. The CDR3 coding sequence is TGTGCCAGCAGATCCGGGGGACCCGGGGAGCTGTTTTTT. The full variable domain, rest sourced from reference TRBV7-2 and TRBJ2-2, is GAGVSQSPSNKVTEKGKDVELRCDPISGHTALYWYRQSLGQGLEFLIYFQGNSAPDKSGLPSDRFSAERTGGSVSTLTIQRTQQEDSAVYLCASRSGGPGELFFGEGSRLTVL.

This sequence joins TRBV6-1 and TRBJ2-7; D might be TRBD2 (5 bases). V lost 1 base to trimming and J lost 4 bases, with 14 bases between them. There are 15 residues in the CDR3. Germline V gives CDR1 MNHNS, CDR2 SASEGT. The CDR3 nucleotides read TGTGCCAGCAGTGAAGGGCCTAGCCCCACATACGAGCAGTACTTC. Its protein product is CASSEGPSPTYEQYF.

The rearrangement joins TRBV11-2 to TRBJ2-7; D call uncertain. The CDR3 spans 14 residues. From germline, CDR1 is SGHAT and CDR2 FQNNGV. V dropped 5 bases and J dropped 5 bases, with 16 bases sitting between them. CDR3 nucleotides: TGTGCCAGCAGCCGGCGACTCGCCGAGGACGAGCAGTACTTC. Translating it yields CASSRRLAEDEQYF.

V usage is TRBV19 and J usage is TRBJ1-5, with unresolved D. Per germline, CDR1 LNHDA and CDR2 SQIVND (reference sequence). The V and J ends lost 5 bases and 0 bases respectively, with 8 bases between them. The CDR3 sequence is 14 residues long. The CDR3 region is CASSLGLSNQPQHF. Here the CDR3 DNA reads TGTGCCAGTAGTCTGGGCCTTAGCAATCAGCCCCAGCATTTT.